This T cell receptor (beta chain) was sequenced during a study of T cell repertoires in cytomegalovirus infection. TCRdb re-called the reads with MiXCR, one entry per CDR3 protein. Of a few hundred thousand distinct CDR3 sequences listed, 17% are singletons. V lost 2 bases and J lost 0, with 9 bases in between. The CDR3 is made up of 15 amino acids. Germline V lookup: CDR1 SGHTA, CDR2 FQGTGA. The material sequenced was CD8+ T cells from PBMCs. The sequence was collected from a human donor in good health (CMV status not recorded). Some clones in this sample may be carry-over from other donors' samples. The rearrangement uses TRBV7-3 and TRBJ2-3, with no clear D. CDR3 coding DNA: TGTGCCAGCAGCTTAGTCGACACTAGCACAGATACGCAGTATTTT. It translates to CASSLVDTSTDTQYF.